The entry below describes one T cell receptor beta chain. Its specificity is unknown. The sample belongs to a study of CD8 T cell repertoires and HIV-1 epitope variants. Repertoires were generated with immunoSEQ multiplex PCR, while TCRdb's copy carries only in-frame clones and drops some. The sample contains about 5,000 clones, approximately 66% of which appear only once. The CDR3 is 14 residues long. Germline V gene data show CDR1 as SGHNT and CDR2 as YYREEE (reference sequence). V was shortened by 2 bases and J by 2 bases, with 10 bases between the two germline ends. This clonotype was obtained from a male donor with HIV. Sequences were obtained from cultured CD8+ T cells derived from PBMCs. This chain links TRBV5-4 with TRBJ2-5; D is unresolved. This CDR3 reads CASSFLTPQETQYF. CDR3 nucleotides: TGTGCCAGCAGCTTCCTAACACCTCAAGAGACCCAGTACTTC.